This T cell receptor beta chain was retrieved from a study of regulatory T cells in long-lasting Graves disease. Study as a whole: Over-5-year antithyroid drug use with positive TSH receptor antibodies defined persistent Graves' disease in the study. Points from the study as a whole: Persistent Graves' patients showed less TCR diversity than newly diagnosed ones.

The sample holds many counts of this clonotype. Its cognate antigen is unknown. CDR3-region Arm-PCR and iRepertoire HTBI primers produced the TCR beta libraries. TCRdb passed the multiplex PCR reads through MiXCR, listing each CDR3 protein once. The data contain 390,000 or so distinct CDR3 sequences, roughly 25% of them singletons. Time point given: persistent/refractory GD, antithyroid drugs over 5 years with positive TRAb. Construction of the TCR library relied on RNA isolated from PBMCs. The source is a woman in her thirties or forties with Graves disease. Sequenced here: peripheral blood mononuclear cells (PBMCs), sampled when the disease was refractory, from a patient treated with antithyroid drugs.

The CDR3 here is CASSLEHQNTEAFF. The CDR3 DNA follows: TGTGCCAGCAGTTTAGAACACCAGAACACTGAAGCTTTCTTT. The chain has TRBV12-3 or TRBV12-4 and TRBJ1-1; D is unclear. This CDR3 region has 14 residues. V was trimmed by 1 base and J by 1 base, leaving 7 bases between them.